The T cell receptor beta chain under discussion was sequenced for a study of T cell changes during pregnancy in multiple sclerosis. The CDR3 length is 12 residues. The germline V gene has CDR1 SQVTM and CDR2 ANQGSEA. Germline trimming cut 5 bases from V and 5 bases from J; bases unmatched to any gene: 5. The table came from immunoSEQ multiplex PCR; TCRdb's copy has only in-frame clones and leaves some out. The sample has around 130,000 clones; less than 97% are singletons. The chain combines TRBV29-1 with TRBJ1-1, with 7 positions matching TRBD1. This clonotype was obtained from a female donor with multiple sclerosis, enrolled in a pregnancy study. The sample consisted of peripheral blood, taken after pregnancy. The CDR3 region is CSVTGQHTEAFF. The CDR3 DNA sequence: TGCAGCGTTACGGGACAGCATACTGAAGCTTTCTTT.